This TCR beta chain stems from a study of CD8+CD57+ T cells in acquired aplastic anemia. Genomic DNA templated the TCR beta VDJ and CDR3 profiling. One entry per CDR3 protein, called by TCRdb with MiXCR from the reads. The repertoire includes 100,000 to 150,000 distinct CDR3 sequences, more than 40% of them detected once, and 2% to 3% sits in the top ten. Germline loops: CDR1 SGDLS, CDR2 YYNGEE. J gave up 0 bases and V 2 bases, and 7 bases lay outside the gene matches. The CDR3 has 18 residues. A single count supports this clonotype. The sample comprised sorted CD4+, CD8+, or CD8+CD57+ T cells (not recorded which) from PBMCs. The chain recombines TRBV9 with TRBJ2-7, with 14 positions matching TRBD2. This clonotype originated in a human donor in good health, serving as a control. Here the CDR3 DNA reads TGTGCCAGCAGCGTGACTAGCGGGGGGGCACCCAGCTCCTACGAGCAGTACTTC. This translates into CASSVTSGGAPSSYEQYF.